These 8 T cell receptor beta chains share one sample of origin, sequenced in a study of T-cell memory formation after mild COVID-19. TCRdb re-called the 5' RACE reads with MiXCR, one entry per CDR3 protein. The sample includes about 290,000 distinct CDR3 sequences, more than 15% of them seen just once. Sequencing was performed on PBMCs or a T cell subset sorted from them (not recorded which). The receptors were gathered from a man younger than 30 who had mild COVID-19 (a few samples of this study predate the infection). Cell type and time point are not known.

The V call is TRBV21-1, the J call TRBJ2-7. TRBV21-1 is recorded as a pseudogene. This CDR3 has 14 residues. CDR3 residues: CASSKGGGSYEQYV. The CDR3, as DNA: TGTGCCAGCAGCAAAGGAGGCGGATCCTACGAGCAGTACGTC.

Many counts were recorded for this clonotype. V gene TRBV9 combines with J gene TRBJ1-2; no firm D call. This CDR3 is 14 amino acids long. V was pared by 4 bases and J by 6 bases, with 16 bases between. The germline V gene has CDR1 SGDLS and CDR2 YYNGEE. The CDR3 nucleotides read TGTGCCAGCAGCCGAGATGACACGCGGGATGGCTACACCTTC. Encoded protein: CASSRDDTRDGYTF.

The gene calls are TRBV7-2 and TRBJ1-2; the D is unclear. There are 12 residues in the CDR3. The V end was cut by 3 bases, the J end by 5 bases, with 7 bases between. Germline-derived CDR1 and CDR2 are SGHTA and FQGNSA. CDR3 in DNA: TGTGCCAGCAGCTTGTCCAATTATGGCTACACCTTC. Its translation is CASSLSNYGYTF.

CDR3 loop: CATSKGPDTQYF. For the CDR3, the DNA is TGTGCCACCAGCAAAGGACCAGATACGCAGTATTTT. The rearrangement joins TRBV15 to TRBJ2-3; D not certain. CDR3 size: 12 residues. The germline gives CDR1 LNHNV, CDR2 YYDKDF (reference sequence). Trimming took 4 bases from V and 4 from J, leaving 6 bases between them. The full variable domain, with the rest looked up from reference TRBV15 and TRBJ2-3, is DAMVIQNPRYQVTQFGKPVTLSCSQTLNHNVMYWYQQKSSQAPKLLFHYYDKDFNNEADTPDNFQSRRPNTSFCFLDIRSPGLGDTAMYLCATSKGPDTQYFGPGTRLTVL.

CDR3 nucleotide sequence: TGCGCCAGCAGCCAAGTGCCCCGGGGGGCGGGGGGCACAGATACGCAGTATTTT. This encodes CASSQVPRGAGGTDTQYF. J is TRBJ2-3 and V is TRBV4-1; the D gene is possibly TRBD2 (7 bases). Trimming took off 1 base at V and 1 base at J, with 18 bases between the two ends. From germline, CDR1 is MGHRA and CDR2 YSYEKL. The CDR3 spans 18 residues.

The sample holds many counts of this clonotype. J is TRBJ1-2 and V is TRBV12-3 or TRBV12-4; D is uncertain. The CDR3 covers 15 residues. V was pared by 7 bases and J by 1 base, with 16 bases between. Written as DNA, the CDR3 is TGTGCCAGCACCCTCCAGACCGGGGTTAACTATGGCTACACCTTC. Its protein is CASTLQTGVNYGYTF.

The chain recombines TRBV6-6 with TRBJ2-1; the D gene is possibly TRBD2 (6 bases). V shed 7 bases and J shed 9 bases, with 19 bases lying between them. The CDR3 runs 14 residues. CDR1 and CDR2 from the germline V gene are MNHNY and SVGAGI (reference sequence). CDR3 sequence (DNA): TGTGCCAGCATCGGGGCGGGGACGTTCGGTGAGCAGTTCTTC. Amino acids: CASIGAGTFGEQFF.

There are a few counts of this clonotype. The V gene is TRBV5-1, the J gene TRBJ1-1; D gene unclear. Trimming shortened V by 4 bases and J by 1 base, and 14 bases separated the two germline ends. This CDR3 region has 15 residues. Germline loops: CDR1 SGHRS, CDR2 YFSETQ. The CDR3, as DNA: TGCGCCAGCAGCCTCCTACGTATAGGGAACACTGAAGCTTTCTTT. It yields the protein CASSLLRIGNTEAFF.